These T cell receptor beta chains were read from a single sample in a study of blood T cell repertoires in COVID-19. The data were produced by immunoSEQ multiplex PCR, yet TCRdb's version contains in-frame clones alone and is incomplete. The sample includes some 80,000 clones, 75% to 90% seen only once; the top ten take 15% to 20%. The specimen was peripheral blood. The receptors stem from a human donor in a cohort sampled during active COVID-19. Each CDR3 is given with its conserved first and last residue. D genes are given only for firm matches. A row's size may be missing; if present it is once, few, many or a size class.

DNA: TGTGCCAGCTCACCCGCCGGGACAAACTCCTACGAGCAGTACTTC; CDR3: CASSPAGTNSYEQYF; V: TRBV18; size: few; D: -; J: TRBJ2-7
DNA: TGTGCCAGCAGTTCCGGGACTACACTGATCCAAGAGACCCAGTACTTC; CDR3: CASSSGTTLIQETQYF; V: TRBV5-6; size: -; D: TRBD2; J: TRBJ2-5
DNA: TGTGCCAGCAGCTCCTCCGCGGGCGGAGTGAACACTGAAGCTTTCTTT; CDR3: CASSSSAGGVNTEAFF; V: TRBV7-3; size: -; D: -; J: TRBJ1-1
DNA: TGTGCCAGCAGCCGGCGGACTAGCGGGAGTCAGGCAGATACGCAGTATTTT; CDR3: CASSRRTSGSQADTQYF; V: TRBV11-3; size: -; D: TRBD2; J: TRBJ2-3
DNA: TGTGCCAGCAGTTACCCAGAATTCAATCAGCCCCAGCATTTT; CDR3: CASSYPEFNQPQHF; V: TRBV6-6; size: -; D: -; J: TRBJ1-5
DNA: TGTGCCAGCAGCCACCTCGGTAGTAGGGCTAGGGGAGAAAAACTGTTTTTT; CDR3: CASSHLGSRARGEKLFF; V: TRBV5-8; size: -; D: -; J: TRBJ1-4
DNA: TGCAGTGCTAGTGTGACAGGGTTGAACTATGGCTACACCTTC; CDR3: CSASVTGLNYGYTF; V: TRBV20-1; size: -; D: TRBD1; J: TRBJ1-2
DNA: TGTGCCAGCAGCTGGACTAGCGGGGGACTCACAGATACGCAGTATTTT; CDR3: CASSWTSGGLTDTQYF; V: TRBV5-6; size: -; D: TRBD2; J: TRBJ2-3
DNA: TGTGCCAGCAGCTTAGATTCGGCAGGTTCCTACAATGAGCAGTTCTTC; CDR3: CASSLDSAGSYNEQFF; V: TRBV11-2; size: -; D: -; J: TRBJ2-1
DNA: TGTGCCAGCAGCCAAAGAGGGCTGGAGACCCAGTACTTC; CDR3: CASSQRGLETQYF; V: TRBV3-1/TRBV3-2; size: -; D: -; J: TRBJ2-5
DNA: TGTGCCAGCAGTTTACCTACTATACAGGGACTATGGCAGTACTTC; CDR3: CASSLPTIQGLWQYF; V: TRBV6-6; size: -; D: -; J: TRBJ2-7
DNA: TGTGCCAGCAGCCCCCGAGGGGGGGTTGGGGAGACCCAGTACTTC; CDR3: CASSPRGGVGETQYF; V: TRBV5-4; size: -; D: -; J: TRBJ2-5
DNA: TGTGCTAGCAGCTTAGAATCGTACAGGATGGGCGGGGAGCTGTTTTTT; CDR3: CASSLESYRMGGELFF; V: TRBV7-7; size: -; D: -; J: TRBJ2-2
DNA: TGCGCCAGCAGCGCCGTGGAGGGGGCGGACTATGGCTACACCTTC; CDR3: CASSAVEGADYGYTF; V: TRBV5-1; size: -; D: TRBD1; J: TRBJ1-2
DNA: TGTGCCAGCAGTTCGGGCCGGGGAGGTTTCAATGAGCAGTTCTTC; CDR3: CASSSGRGGFNEQFF; V: TRBV27; size: -; D: -; J: TRBJ2-1
DNA: TGTGCCAGCAGCGCCGTACTATCCGGAGAGACCCAGTACTTC; CDR3: CASSAVLSGETQYF; V: TRBV9; size: -; D: -; J: TRBJ2-5